The entry below describes one TCR beta chain. Which antigen it targets is not known. One base away there is no much larger clone; base qualities are not given. The CDR3 covers 15 residues, taking in both the cysteine and the phenylalanine. Left in the record is the CDR3 DNA by itself, 45 bases read in frame from the first base. CDR1 ENHRY and CDR2 SYGVKD were looked up in the germline V gene. After removal of 0 bases from V and 3 bases from J, the junction retains 1 base not matched to a gene. The record originates from a study of blood T cells in healthy people across ages (dated by TCRdb to the mid-2010s). Describing the broader study: In model experiments, template switching captured about one uniquely barcoded TCR beta cDNA molecule for every two T cells. To track age-related changes in TCR beta repertoire diversity, the study relied on deep sequencing normalized with unique cDNA molecular identifiers. Four age groups were formed from the donors: young (average 16 years), middle-aged (less than 40), aged (under 70) and long-lived (less than 85). To avoid experimental bias, donors of different ages were randomly spread across the sequencing lanes. Two additional independent replicas of 1 million unique cDNA reads from the same blood draw were analyzed for two donors (one aged 18 to 30 and one aged 80 or older).

Systemically healthy Caucasian individuals from Russia, 39 in total and aged roughly 6 to 95 years, were included as donors. Each donor gave ten milliliters of peripheral blood, collected into EDTA-treated Vacutainer tubes. Ficoll-Paque density-gradient centrifugation was used to isolate PBMCs, with at least 6 million obtained per sample. Trizol reagent was used to extract total RNA from the PBMCs, yielding at least 5.5 micrograms per sample. For every donor, flow cytometry on a PBMC aliquot measured the percentage of naive CD45RAhigh/CD27high T cells. What the authors observed across the whole study: Donor CMV infection status was unknown, potentially confounding age-related changes in expanded clonotypes. Total diversity estimates from one million sequenced T cells were considered lower bounds and underestimates. A strong correlation was found between observed TCR beta diversity and the percentage of naive T cells measured by flow cytometry. Since profiling was done on bulk unsorted PBMCs, naive and antigen-experienced compartments could not be conclusively compared. Observed TCR beta diversity per million T cells fell roughly linearly with age, and a significant reduction was already apparent by age roughly 40. Compared with the aged group, the long-lived group had more naive CD4+ T cells, fewer expanded clones and increased TCR diversity, a pattern suggesting age selection.

Library preparation employed 5' RACE. Sequencing took place on an Illumina HiSeq 2500. The second PCR ran for roughly 6 to 11 cycles and used a J-beta primer mix along with a sample-barcoded 5' primer. A template-switch 5' adaptor carrying 12 random nucleotides introduced a unique molecular identifier onto each TCR beta cDNA molecule. At least 2.5 million CDR3-containing paired-end reads were obtained from each sample. First-strand cDNA synthesis was performed from all RNA using the Mint cDNA synthesis kit, with priming by a TRBC-specific oligonucleotide. All cDNA was treated with uracil-DNA glycosylase and then went through a first 18-cycle PCR with the universal primers M1SS and BC2_uni_R. Under the source paper's analysis protocol: For normalization, 1 million high-quality reads were randomly selected from each sample, with every read carrying a distinct molecular identifier. Instead of being binned into consensus sequences, reads that shared molecular identifiers were thrown out. MiTCR, with a Q25 quality threshold and the strictest error-elimination algorithm, was used for CDR3 identification, clonotype clustering and error correction. A nonparametric unseen species model using Euler transformation provided a lower-bound estimate of total TCR beta diversity. TCRdb trimmed the raw reads at Q25, called clones with MiXCR and kept productive beta chains. Records with the same CDR3 protein are collapsed into one entry carrying the most frequent genes and DNA. For this entry, the V and J calls and clone size follow TCRdb and not the study's own pipeline. This sample lists 650,000 to 900,000 distinct CDR3 sequences; roughly 60% were detected once. The ten largest account for roughly 26% of the sample.

The chain couples TRBV10-3 to TRBJ2-1; 8 bases in the middle match TRBD1. Sequencing was done on a sample of blood. The TCR originated in a man younger than 45 in good health. The DNA sequence is TGTGCCATCAGTGAGTCGGGGACAGGCTACAATGAGCAGTTCTTC. This sequence encodes CAISESGTGYNEQFF.